This TCR beta chain was profiled in a study of T cell repertoires in cytomegalovirus infection. The wider study: In the study, CMV epitopes included recently identified HLA-C-restricted and well-studied HLA-B-restricted ones.

The germline V gene has CDR1 MDHEN and CDR2 SYDVKM. With V trimmed by 8 bases and J by 2 bases, 23 bases remained unmatched. The CDR3 has 21 amino acids. MiXCR, run by TCRdb on the reads, gives a single entry per CDR3 protein. The sample yields approximately 120,000 distinct CDR3 sequences, more than 30% seen once. Findings and limits, study-wide: The cumulative frequency of public TCR beta families distinguished individuals who carried CMV together with the relevant HLA.

Details on this clonotype: The target antigen is unknown.

The gene calls are TRBV28 and TRBJ2-3; 12 positions match TRBD2. This clonotype originated in a human donor in good health (CMV status not recorded). Some clones in this sample may be carry-over from other donors' samples. The sample consisted of CD8+ T cells from cultured PBMCs, taken from culture after CMV antigen stimulation. The CDR3 here is CASCGGWDGLAGGPATDTQYF. In nucleotides, the CDR3 is TGTGCCAGCTGTGGTGGTTGGGACGGGCTAGCGGGGGGGCCTGCCACAGATACGCAGTATTTT.